What follows are 10 T cell receptor beta chains derived from one specimen sequenced in a study of OX40 agonist ivuxolimab in advanced cancers. Profiled with immunoSEQ multiplex PCR; TCRdb holds only in-frame clones, not every one. The sample shows 82,000 or so clones, more than 80% of them seen only once. This specimen was CD4+ or CD8+ T cells sorted from blood, taken in a trial of the OX40 agonist ivuxolimab. These receptors were taken from an adult with an advanced solid tumor such as melanoma, head and neck, liver or kidney cancer.

This clone was detected once. CDR3 nucleotide sequence: TGTGCCAGCAGCTTGGGGGGGGACAGGGTTGAGACCCAGTACTTC. It is translated as CASSLGGDRVETQYF. The chain is built from TRBV5-6 and TRBJ2-5; 9 nucleotides line up with TRBD1. Trimming removed 0 bases from V and 5 bases from J; junction bases left unmatched: 5. Germline V CDR1 and CDR2: SGHDT, YYEEEE. This CDR3 is 15 amino acids long. The full variable domain, with the rest looked up from reference TRBV5-6 and TRBJ2-5, is DAGVTQSPTHLIKTRGQQVTLRCSPKSGHDTVSWYQQALGQGPQFIFQYYEEEERQRGNFPDRFSGHQFPNYSSELNVNALLLGDSALYLCASSLGGDRVETQYFGPGTRLLVL.

The chain recombines TRBV27 with TRBJ1-5; the D gene is possibly TRBD1 (5 bases). Trimming shortened V by 3 bases and J by 0 bases, and 24 bases separated the two germline ends. The CDR3 runs 20 residues. Germline V CDR1 and CDR2: MNHEY, SMNVEV (reference sequence). CDR3 amino acids: CASSFGETATPLYSNQPQHF. The CDR3 bases are TGTGCCAGCAGTTTCGGAGAGACAGCCACCCCACTCTATAGCAATCAGCCCCAGCATTTT.

CDR3 bases: TGCGCCAGCAGCCAAGAGGGCCGGACAGGGAGCAATTCACCCCTCCACTTT. Translated: CASSQEGRTGSNSPLHF. The V and J genes are TRBV4-1 and TRBJ1-6; 8 positions agree with TRBD1. The CDR3 spans 17 residues. Germline CDR1 MGHRA, CDR2 YSYEKL. V was clipped by 0 bases and J by 7 bases; unmatched bases: 8.

This chain links TRBV5-4 with TRBJ2-5; D gene ambiguous. V was pared by 2 bases and J by 3 bases, with 17 bases between. Germline CDR1 SGHNT, CDR2 YYREEE (reference sequence). The CDR3 covers 16 residues. This CDR3 reads CASSLRRGLGEETQYF. Written as DNA, the CDR3 is TGTGCCAGCAGCTTAAGGAGAGGTCTAGGAGAAGAGACCCAGTACTTC.

The rearrangement uses TRBV19 and TRBJ1-5, with a weak D call TRBD1 (6 bases). Trimming took off 6 bases at V and 2 bases at J, with 14 bases between the two ends. CDR1 and CDR2 from the germline V gene are LNHDA and SQIVND (reference sequence). The CDR3 runs to 15 residues. The CDR3 protein is CASRERGAGNQPQHF. CDR3 in DNA: TGTGCCAGTAGAGAGAGGGGGGCCGGCAATCAGCCCCAGCATTTT.

The chain joins TRBV5-4 to TRBJ2-5; TRBD1 or TRBD2 may be the D gene (6 bases each). The DNA end is a closer match to TRBJ2-7, so the J assignment may be wrong. This CDR3 spans 16 amino acids. CDR1 and CDR2 from the germline V gene are SGHNT and YYREEE (reference sequence). CDR3 sequence: CASSSIIDRGGSEQYF. The CDR3 DNA reads as TGTGCCAGCAGCTCTATAATAGACCGAGGGGGGAGCGAGCAGTACTTC.

V is TRBV5-5 and J is TRBJ2-6; no firm D call. V was clipped by 3 bases and J by 1 base, with 8 bases between them. The CDR3 extends over 15 amino acids. The germline V gene has CDR1 SGHKS and CDR2 YYEKEE (reference sequence). The CDR3: CASSSQSSGANVLTF. CDR3 bases: TGTGCCAGCAGCTCACAATCTTCTGGGGCCAACGTCCTGACTTTC.

The V gene is TRBV6-5, the J gene TRBJ1-2, with 7 positions matching TRBD1. The CDR3 is 13 residues long. Germline V CDR1 and CDR2: MNHEY, SVGAGI. The V segment lost 9 bases and the J segment 4 bases; nucleotides outside the gene matches: 8. CDR3 loop: CASRGGLGYGYTF. In DNA, the CDR3 is TGTGCCAGTAGAGGGGGCTTGGGCTATGGCTACACCTTC.

This chain connects TRBV5-4 to TRBJ1-6; 9 bases are shared with TRBD1. Per germline, CDR1 SGHNT and CDR2 YYREEE (reference sequence). The CDR3 has 16 residues. V shed 5 bases and J 11 bases; nucleotides not matched to a gene: 14. The CDR3 protein is CASSHARDRDGPPLHF. CDR3 in DNA: TGTGCCAGCAGTCATGCCCGGGACAGGGATGGACCACCCCTCCACTTT.

The chain uses TRBV12-5 and TRBJ1-5, with TRBD1 matching over 8 bases. With 0 bases clipped from V and 2 bases from J, the junction kept 9 bases outside the gene matches. Looked up from germline, CDR1 is LGHNT and CDR2 is FRNRAP. This CDR3 comprises 18 residues. The CDR3 sequence: CASGLVRADRGGNQPQHF. In DNA, the CDR3 is TGTGCTAGTGGTTTGGTACGGGCCGACAGGGGAGGCAATCAGCCCCAGCATTTT.